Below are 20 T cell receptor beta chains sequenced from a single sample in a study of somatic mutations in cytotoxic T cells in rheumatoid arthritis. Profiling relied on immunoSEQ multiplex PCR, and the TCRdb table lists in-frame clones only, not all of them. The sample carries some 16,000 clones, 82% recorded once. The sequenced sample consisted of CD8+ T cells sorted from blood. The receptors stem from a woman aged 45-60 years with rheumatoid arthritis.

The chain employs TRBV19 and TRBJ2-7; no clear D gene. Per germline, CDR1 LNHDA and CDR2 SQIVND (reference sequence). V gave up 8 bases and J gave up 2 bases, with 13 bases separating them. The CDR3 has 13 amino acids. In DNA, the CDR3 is TGTGCCAGTTCCACTTCGGATCCCTACGAGCAGTACTTC. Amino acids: CASSTSDPYEQYF.

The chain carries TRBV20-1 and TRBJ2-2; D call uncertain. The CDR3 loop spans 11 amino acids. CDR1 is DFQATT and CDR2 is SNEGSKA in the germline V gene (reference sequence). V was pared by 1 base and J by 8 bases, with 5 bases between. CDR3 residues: CSARVTGELFF. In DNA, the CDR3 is TGCAGTGCTAGAGTGACAGGGGAGCTGTTTTTT.

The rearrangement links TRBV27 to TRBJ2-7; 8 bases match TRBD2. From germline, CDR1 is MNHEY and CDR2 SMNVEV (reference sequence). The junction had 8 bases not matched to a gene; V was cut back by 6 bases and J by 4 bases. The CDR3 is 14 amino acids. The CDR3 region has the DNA TGTGCCAGCAGCCCCGGGGGCGGGGGGTACGAGCAGTACTTC. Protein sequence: CASSPGGGGYEQYF.

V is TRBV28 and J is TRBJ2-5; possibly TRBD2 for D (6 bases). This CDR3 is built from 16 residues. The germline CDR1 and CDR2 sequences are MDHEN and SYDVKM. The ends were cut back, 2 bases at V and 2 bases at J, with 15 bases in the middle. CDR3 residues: CASSLVVRETQETQYF. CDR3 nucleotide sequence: TGTGCCAGCAGTTTAGTAGTCCGGGAGACACAAGAGACCCAGTACTTC.

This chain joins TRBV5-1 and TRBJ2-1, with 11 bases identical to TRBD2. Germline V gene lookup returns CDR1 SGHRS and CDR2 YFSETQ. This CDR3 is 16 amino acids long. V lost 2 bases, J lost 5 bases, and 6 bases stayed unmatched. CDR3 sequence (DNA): TGCGCCAGCAGCTTTTTCATAGCGGGGGGGAACAATGAGCAGTTCTTC. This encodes CASSFFIAGGNNEQFF.

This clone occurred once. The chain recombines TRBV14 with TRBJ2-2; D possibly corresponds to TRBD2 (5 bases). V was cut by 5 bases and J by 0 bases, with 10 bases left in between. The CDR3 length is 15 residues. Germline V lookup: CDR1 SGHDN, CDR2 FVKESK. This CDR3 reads CASSEKRSNTGELFF. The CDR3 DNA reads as TGTGCCAGCAGCGAAAAGCGGTCGAACACCGGGGAGCTGTTTTTT.

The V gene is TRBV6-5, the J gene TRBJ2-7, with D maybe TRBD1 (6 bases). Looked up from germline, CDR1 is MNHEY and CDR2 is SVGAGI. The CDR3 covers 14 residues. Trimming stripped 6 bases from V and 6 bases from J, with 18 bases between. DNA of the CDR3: TGTGCCAGCAGCACCCAAGGACAGCCTACCGAGCAGTACTTC. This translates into CASSTQGQPTEQYF.

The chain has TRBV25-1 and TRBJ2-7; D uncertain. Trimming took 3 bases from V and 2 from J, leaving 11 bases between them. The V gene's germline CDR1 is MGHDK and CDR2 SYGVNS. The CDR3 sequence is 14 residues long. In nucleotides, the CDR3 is TGTGCCAGCAGTGAGCAGGATTTAACCTACGAGCAGTACTTC. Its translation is CASSEQDLTYEQYF.

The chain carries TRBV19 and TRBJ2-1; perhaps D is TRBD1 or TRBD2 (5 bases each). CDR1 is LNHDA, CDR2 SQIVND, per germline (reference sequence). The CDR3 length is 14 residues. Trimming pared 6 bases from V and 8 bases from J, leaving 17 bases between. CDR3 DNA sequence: TGTGCCAGTAGGCTATCCGGGGCTGCGTATGAGCAGTTCTTC. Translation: CASRLSGAAYEQFF.

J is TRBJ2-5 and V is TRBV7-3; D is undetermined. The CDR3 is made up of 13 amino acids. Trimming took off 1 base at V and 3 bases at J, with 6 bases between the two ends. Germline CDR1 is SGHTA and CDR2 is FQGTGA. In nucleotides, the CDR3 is TGTGCCAGCAGCTTAAACGTTAAAGAGACCCAGTACTTC. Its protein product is CASSLNVKETQYF.

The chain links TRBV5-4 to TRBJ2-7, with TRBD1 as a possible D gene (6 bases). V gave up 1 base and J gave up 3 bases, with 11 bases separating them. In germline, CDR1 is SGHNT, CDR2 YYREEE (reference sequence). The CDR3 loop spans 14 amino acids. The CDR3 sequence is CASSLQDRIYEQYF. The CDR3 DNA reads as TGTGCCAGCAGCTTGCAGGACAGAATCTACGAGCAGTACTTC.

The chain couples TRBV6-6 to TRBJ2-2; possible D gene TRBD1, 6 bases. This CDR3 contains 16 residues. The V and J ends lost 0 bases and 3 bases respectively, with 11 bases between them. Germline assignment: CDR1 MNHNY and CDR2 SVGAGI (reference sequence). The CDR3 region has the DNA TGTGCCAGCAGTTACTCAGGACAGTTGGACACCGGGGAGCTGTTTTTT. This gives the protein CASSYSGQLDTGELFF.

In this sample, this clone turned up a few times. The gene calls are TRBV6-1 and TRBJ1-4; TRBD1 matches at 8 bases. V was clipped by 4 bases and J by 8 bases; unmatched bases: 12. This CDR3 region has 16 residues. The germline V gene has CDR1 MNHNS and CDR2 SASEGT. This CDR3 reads CASSARQGPSREKLFF. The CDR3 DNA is TGTGCCAGCAGTGCCCGACAGGGGCCGTCCCGAGAAAAACTGTTTTTT.

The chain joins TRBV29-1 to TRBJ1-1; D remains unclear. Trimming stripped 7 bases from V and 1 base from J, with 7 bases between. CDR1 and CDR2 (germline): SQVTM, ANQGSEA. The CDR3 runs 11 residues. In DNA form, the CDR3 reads TGCAGCGCCGTGCCGAACACTGAAGCTTTCTTT. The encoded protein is CSAVPNTEAFF.

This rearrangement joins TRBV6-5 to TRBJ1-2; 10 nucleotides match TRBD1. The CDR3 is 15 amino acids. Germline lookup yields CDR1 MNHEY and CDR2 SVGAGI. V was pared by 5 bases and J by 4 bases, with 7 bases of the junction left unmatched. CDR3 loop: CASSQLRTGGYGYTF. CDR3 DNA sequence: TGTGCCAGCAGTCAGCTCCGGACAGGGGGCTATGGCTACACCTTC.

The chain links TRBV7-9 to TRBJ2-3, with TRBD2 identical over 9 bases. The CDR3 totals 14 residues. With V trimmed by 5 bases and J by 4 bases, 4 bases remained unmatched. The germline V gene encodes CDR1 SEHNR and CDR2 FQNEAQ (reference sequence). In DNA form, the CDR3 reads TGTGCCAGCAGCAACAGCGGGGGGCCAGATACGCAGTATTTT. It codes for CASSNSGGPDTQYF.

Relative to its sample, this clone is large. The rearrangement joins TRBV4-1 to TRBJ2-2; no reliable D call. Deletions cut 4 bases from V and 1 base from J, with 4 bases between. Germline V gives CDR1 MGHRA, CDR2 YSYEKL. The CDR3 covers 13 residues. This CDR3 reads CASSPQNTGELFF. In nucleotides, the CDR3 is TGCGCCAGCAGCCCACAGAACACCGGGGAGCTGTTTTTT.

As DNA, the CDR3 is TGTGCCAGCAGCTGGGGAGTCACAGATACGCAGTATTTT. It translates to CASSWGVTDTQYF. The V and J genes are TRBV27 and TRBJ2-3, with a possible D match to TRBD2 (5 bases). Germline CDR1 reads MNHEY; CDR2 reads SMNVEV (reference sequence). The CDR3 is 13 amino acids. V was clipped by 6 bases and J by 2 bases, with 9 bases between them.

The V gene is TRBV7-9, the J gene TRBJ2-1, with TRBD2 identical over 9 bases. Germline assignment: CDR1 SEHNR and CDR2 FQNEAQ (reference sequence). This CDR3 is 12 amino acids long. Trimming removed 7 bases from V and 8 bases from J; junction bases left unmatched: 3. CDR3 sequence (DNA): TGTGCCAGCAAGCGGACTAGCGATGAGCAGTTCTTC. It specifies CASKRTSDEQFF.

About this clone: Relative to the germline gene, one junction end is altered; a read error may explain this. CDR3 loop: CAGSDQTSSYEQYF. DNA for the CDR3: TGTGCCGGCAGTGACCAGACGTCCTCCTACGAGCAGTACTTC. This chain uses TRBV2 with TRBJ2-7; no reliable D call. CDR3 length: 14 residues. Germline values: CDR1 SNHLY, CDR2 FYNNEI.